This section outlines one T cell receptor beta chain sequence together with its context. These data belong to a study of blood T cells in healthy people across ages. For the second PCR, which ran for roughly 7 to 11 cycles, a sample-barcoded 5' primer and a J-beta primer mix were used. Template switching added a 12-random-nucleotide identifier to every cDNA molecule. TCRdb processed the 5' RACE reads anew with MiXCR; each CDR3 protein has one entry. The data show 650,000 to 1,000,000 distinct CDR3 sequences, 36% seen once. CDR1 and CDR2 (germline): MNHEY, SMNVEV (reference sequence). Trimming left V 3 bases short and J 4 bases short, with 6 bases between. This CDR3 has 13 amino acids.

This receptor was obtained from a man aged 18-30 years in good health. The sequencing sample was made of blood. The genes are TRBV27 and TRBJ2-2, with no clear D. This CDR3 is CASSLTSTGELFF. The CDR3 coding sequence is TGTGCCAGCAGTTTGACAAGCACCGGGGAGCTGTTTTTT.